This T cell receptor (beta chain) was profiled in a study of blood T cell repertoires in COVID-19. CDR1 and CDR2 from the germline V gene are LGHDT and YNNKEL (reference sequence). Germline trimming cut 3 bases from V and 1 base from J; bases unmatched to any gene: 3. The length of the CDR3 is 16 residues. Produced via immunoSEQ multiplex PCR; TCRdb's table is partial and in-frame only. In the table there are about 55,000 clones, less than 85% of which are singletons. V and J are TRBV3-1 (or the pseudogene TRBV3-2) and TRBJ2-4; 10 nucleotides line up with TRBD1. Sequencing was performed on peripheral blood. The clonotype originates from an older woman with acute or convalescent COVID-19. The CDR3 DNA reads TGTGCCAGCAGCCAGGGACAGGGGATCGCCAAAAACATTCAGTACTTC. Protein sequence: CASSQGQGIAKNIQYF.